The rows below give T cell receptor beta chains drawn from one sample of a study of beta chain features in type 1 diabetes. Clones were sequenced by immunoSEQ multiplex PCR, and TCRdb holds only the in-frame ones, with some missing. There are more than 130,000 clones in the sample; about 7% occur only once, and roughly 1.5% lies in the top ten. Sequencing was performed on central memory CD4+ T cells from blood. Every receptor here comes from a woman aged 30 to 39 in good health. The CDR3 runs from the conserved cysteine through the conserved F or W. Each record gives: V gene, CDR3 protein.

>TRBV7-8
CASSSRLGDEKLFF
>TRBV2
CASSIAGADTQYF
>TRBV9
CASSVEAVPWRELFF
>TRBV5-1
CASSPGTSGRAGNEQFF
>TRBV28
CASSLASGRTNTGELFF
>TRBV4-3
CASSQGVTGELFF
>TRBV28
CASTLAPIYSYEQYF
>TRBV10-3
CAIRDRAQETQYF
>TRBV14
CASSQGGLAGAYEQYF
>TRBV6-5
CASSLEGVGADTQYF
>TRBV6-6
CASSYRTGYNEQFF
>TRBV5-1
CASSSRTYTDTQYF
>TRBV27
CASRPVGSTDTQYF
>TRBV6-5
CASSYNDGALEAFF
>TRBV12-5
CASGFWRNEQFF
>TRBV5-1
CASSLAGALPSYEQYF
>TRBV19
CASRRRGQETQYF
>TRBV6-1
CASAWTEQETQYF
>TRBV5-4
CASSLHSGSYNEQFF
>TRBV5-8
CASSLYSSRETQYF
>TRBV27
CASSFGRLAGTDTQYF
>TRBV6-5
CASSYSRDGQTQYF
>TRBV2
CASTLQGALRQPQHF
>TRBV7-2
CASSLFPSGSRYEQYF
>TRBV2
CASMEGPLQETQYF
>TRBV29-1
CSGRDRGSSYNEQFF
>TRBV7-2
CASSLVASNSYNEQFF
>TRBV18
CASSPQGVNQPQHF
>TRBV7-9
CASSPPRTSGSGTDTQYF
>TRBV18
CASSPGTGGEETQYF
>TRBV18
CASSQTRDDEQFF